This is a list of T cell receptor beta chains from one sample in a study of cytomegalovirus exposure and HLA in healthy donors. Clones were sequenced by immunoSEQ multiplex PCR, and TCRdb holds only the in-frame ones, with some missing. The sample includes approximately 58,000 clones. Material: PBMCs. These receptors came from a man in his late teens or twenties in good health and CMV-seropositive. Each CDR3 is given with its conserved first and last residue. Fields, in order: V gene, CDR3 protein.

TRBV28	CASRAQGTQYF
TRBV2	CASKEDRGEAFF
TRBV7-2	CASSLRAYEQYF
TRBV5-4	CASSHPTNSYEQYF
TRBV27	CASSDRGPSTDTQYF
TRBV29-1	CSVIIGGVDEKLFF
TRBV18	CASSIEDRGMYEQYF
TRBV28	CASSSNLYRARGINTEAFF
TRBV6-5	CASSYGGSGQNIQYF
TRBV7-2	CASSSQGGGLYNEQFF
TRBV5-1	CASSSGTSGRTGELFF
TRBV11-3	CASSLYRSLAYEQYF
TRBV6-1	CASSFDSIMNTEAFF
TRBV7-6	CASSLGTGTGREQYF
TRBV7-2	CASSLRLAVNTEAFF
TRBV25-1	CASSPSLGTSGINEQFF
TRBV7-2	CASSFAFSGAGRRPLHF
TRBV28	CASSLLTASPYEQYF
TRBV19	CASSPRGAGGGYTF
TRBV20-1	CSARVRETQYF